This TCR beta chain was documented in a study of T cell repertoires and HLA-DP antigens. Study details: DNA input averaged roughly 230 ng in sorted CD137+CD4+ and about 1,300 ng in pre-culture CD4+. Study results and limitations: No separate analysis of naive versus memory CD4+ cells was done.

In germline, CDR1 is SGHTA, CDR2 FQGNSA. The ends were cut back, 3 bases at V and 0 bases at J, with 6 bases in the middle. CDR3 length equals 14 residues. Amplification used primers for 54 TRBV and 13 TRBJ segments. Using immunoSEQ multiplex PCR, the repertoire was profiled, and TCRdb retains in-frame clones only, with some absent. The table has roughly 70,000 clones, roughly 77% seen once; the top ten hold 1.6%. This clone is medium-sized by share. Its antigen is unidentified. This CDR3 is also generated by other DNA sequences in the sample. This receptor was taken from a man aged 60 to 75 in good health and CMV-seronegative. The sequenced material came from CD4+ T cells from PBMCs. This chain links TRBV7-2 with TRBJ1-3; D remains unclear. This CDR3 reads CASSFQSSGNTIYF. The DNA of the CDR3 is TGTGCCAGCAGCTTCCAGAGCTCTGGAAACACCATATATTTT.